These 2 T cell receptor beta chains originate from one sample sequenced in a study of CD8 T cell repertoires and HIV-1 epitope variants. Which antigens these TCRs recognize remains unknown. Sequencing used immunoSEQ multiplex PCR; TCRdb keeps in-frame clones, though not all of them. The data show roughly 5,700 clones, 64% seen once. The specimen was cultured CD8+ T cells derived from PBMCs. These receptors all come from a male donor with HIV.

The chain joins TRBV10-3 to TRBJ1-1; D is unresolved. V shed 3 bases and J shed 1 base, with 12 bases lying between them. CDR1 is ENHRY, CDR2 SYGVKD, per germline. The CDR3 loop spans 15 amino acids. CDR3 sequence reads: CAISDKPKGNTEAFF. In nucleotides, the CDR3 is TGTGCCATCAGTGATAAACCGAAGGGGAACACTGAAGCTTTCTTT.

The CDR3 sequence is CASSLTGLANEQFF. CDR3 sequence (DNA): TGTGCCAGCAGCTTAACGGGACTAGCGAATGAGCAGTTCTTC. This chain uses TRBV7-9 with TRBJ2-1, with 10 bases identical to TRBD2. Trimming at V came to 2 bases and at J to 7 bases, leaving 2 bases not matched to a gene. In germline, CDR1 is SEHNR, CDR2 FQNEAQ (reference sequence). The CDR3 loop spans 14 amino acids.